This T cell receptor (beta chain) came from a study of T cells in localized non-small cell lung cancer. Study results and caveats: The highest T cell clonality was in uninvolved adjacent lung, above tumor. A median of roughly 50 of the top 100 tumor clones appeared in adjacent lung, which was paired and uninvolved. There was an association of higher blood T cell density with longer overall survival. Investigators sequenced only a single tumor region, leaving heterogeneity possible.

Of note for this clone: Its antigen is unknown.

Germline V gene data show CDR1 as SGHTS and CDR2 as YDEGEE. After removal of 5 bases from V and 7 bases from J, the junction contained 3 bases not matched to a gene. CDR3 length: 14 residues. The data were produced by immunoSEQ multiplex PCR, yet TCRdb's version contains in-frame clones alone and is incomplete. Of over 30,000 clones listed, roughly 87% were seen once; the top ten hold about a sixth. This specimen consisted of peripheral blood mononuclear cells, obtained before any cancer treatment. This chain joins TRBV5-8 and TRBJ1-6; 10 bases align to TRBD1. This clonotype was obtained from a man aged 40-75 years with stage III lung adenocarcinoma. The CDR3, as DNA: TGTGCCAGCAGACGGGGACAGGGGAATTCACCCCTCCACTTT. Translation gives CASRRGQGNSPLHF.